These T cell receptor beta chains were read from a single sample in a study of blood T cell repertoires in COVID-19. Assay: immunoSEQ multiplex PCR; the TCRdb copy retains only in-frame clones and omits some. This sample has approximately 74,000 clones, with more than 85% found just once. The sequenced material came from peripheral blood. The receptors derive from a woman aged 55-75 years with active COVID-19. Each CDR3 is given with its conserved first and last residue. Each record gives: V gene, J gene, CDR3 protein.

v_call: TRBV19; j_call: TRBJ2-3; cdr3_aa: CASSMEGGPGTDTQYF
v_call: TRBV19; j_call: TRBJ2-7; cdr3_aa: CARTRDRGDYEQYF
v_call: TRBV5-1; j_call: TRBJ1-5; cdr3_aa: CASSLAGQGNQPQHF
v_call: TRBV5-1; j_call: TRBJ2-5; cdr3_aa: CASSLDAVQETQYF
v_call: TRBV19; j_call: TRBJ2-5; cdr3_aa: CASTGTGQGVGETQYF
v_call: TRBV19; j_call: TRBJ2-1; cdr3_aa: CASSSDASVYNEQFF
v_call: TRBV7-9; j_call: TRBJ2-7; cdr3_aa: CASSVPQGREQYF
v_call: TRBV28; j_call: TRBJ2-7; cdr3_aa: CASSLWQGAREQYF
v_call: TRBV6-5; j_call: TRBJ2-1; cdr3_aa: CASSYSKTGDEQFF
v_call: TRBV19; j_call: TRBJ1-3; cdr3_aa: CASRSSSTGSGNTIYF
v_call: TRBV28; j_call: TRBJ2-1; cdr3_aa: CASSPPGLSYNEQFF
v_call: TRBV7-8; j_call: TRBJ2-7; cdr3_aa: CASSSGQRSLYEQYF
v_call: TRBV27; j_call: TRBJ2-3; cdr3_aa: CASSFERGGTDTQYF
v_call: TRBV30; j_call: TRBJ2-2; cdr3_aa: CAWTLTRTGELFF
v_call: TRBV6-6; j_call: TRBJ1-4; cdr3_aa: CASSYPSQGYLEKLFF
v_call: TRBV18; j_call: TRBJ2-6; cdr3_aa: CASSPPGRSGANVLTF
v_call: TRBV6-5; j_call: TRBJ2-1; cdr3_aa: CASSNRDRGNEQFF
v_call: TRBV27; j_call: TRBJ2-5; cdr3_aa: CASSSQGASETQYF
v_call: TRBV9; j_call: TRBJ2-1; cdr3_aa: CASSAWTSGGNEQFF
v_call: TRBV7-2; j_call: TRBJ2-3; cdr3_aa: CASSFSGSSTDTQYF
v_call: TRBV5-5; j_call: TRBJ1-3; cdr3_aa: CASGLTSGNTIYF
v_call: TRBV24-1; j_call: TRBJ1-5; cdr3_aa: CATSDHRDSPGPPQHF
v_call: TRBV5-1; j_call: TRBJ2-5; cdr3_aa: CASNSGIAADETQYF
v_call: TRBV6-5; j_call: TRBJ1-1; cdr3_aa: CASRPTGQLLTFF
v_call: TRBV4-1; j_call: TRBJ1-1; cdr3_aa: CASSRASGVEAFF
v_call: TRBV10-2; j_call: TRBJ2-1; cdr3_aa: CASSESTGGTSGRAQQFF
v_call: TRBV28; j_call: TRBJ2-7; cdr3_aa: CASSPSGLAVEQYF
v_call: TRBV2; j_call: TRBJ1-5; cdr3_aa: CASRGGTGQPQHF